This TCR beta chain came from a study of beta chain features in type 1 diabetes. Points from the study as a whole: Type 1 diabetes patients had moderately but significantly shorter TCRB CDR3s in all four CD4+ subsets.

Sorted populations were all over 95% pure. Of the isolated RNA, all was reverse transcribed, and so the sequenced material was expressed TCRB transcripts. Measured with immunoSEQ multiplex PCR; TCRdb has only the in-frame clones, and not every one. The repertoire includes tens of thousands of clones, roughly 30% of them detected once, and over 0.4% sits in the top ten. Germline V lookup: CDR1 SQVTM, CDR2 ANQGSEA. The CDR3 is 13 residues long. Trimming cost V 5 bases and J 2 bases, with 13 bases left between them. About this clone itself: Its target is not known.

The sequenced material came from stem cell memory CD4+ T cells from blood. The rearrangement uses TRBV29-1 and TRBJ2-7; TRBD1 might be the D (5 bases). The TCR comes from a woman between 18 and 29 years old in good health. CDR3 coding DNA: TGCAGCGTTCTACAGGCAATGACCTACGAGCAGTACTTC. Translated, it gives CSVLQAMTYEQYF.